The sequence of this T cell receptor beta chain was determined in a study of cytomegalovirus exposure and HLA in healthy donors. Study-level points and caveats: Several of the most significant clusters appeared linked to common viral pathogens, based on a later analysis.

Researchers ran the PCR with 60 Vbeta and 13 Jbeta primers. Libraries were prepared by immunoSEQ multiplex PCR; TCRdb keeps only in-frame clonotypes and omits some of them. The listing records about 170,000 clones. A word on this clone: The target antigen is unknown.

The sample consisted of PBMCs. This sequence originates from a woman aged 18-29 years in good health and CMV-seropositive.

The DNA of the CDR3 is TGTGCCAGCAGCGTGGGGGGTAGCGGGGGCCTGGGAGAGACCCAGTACTTC. As protein: CASSVGGSGGLGETQYF. The chain is built from TRBV11-2 and TRBJ2-5; TRBD2 aligns across 9 bases. This CDR3 contains 17 residues. Unmatched junction bases numbered 14, after V lost 5 bases and J lost 4 bases. Germline V gives CDR1 SGHAT, CDR2 FQNNGV.